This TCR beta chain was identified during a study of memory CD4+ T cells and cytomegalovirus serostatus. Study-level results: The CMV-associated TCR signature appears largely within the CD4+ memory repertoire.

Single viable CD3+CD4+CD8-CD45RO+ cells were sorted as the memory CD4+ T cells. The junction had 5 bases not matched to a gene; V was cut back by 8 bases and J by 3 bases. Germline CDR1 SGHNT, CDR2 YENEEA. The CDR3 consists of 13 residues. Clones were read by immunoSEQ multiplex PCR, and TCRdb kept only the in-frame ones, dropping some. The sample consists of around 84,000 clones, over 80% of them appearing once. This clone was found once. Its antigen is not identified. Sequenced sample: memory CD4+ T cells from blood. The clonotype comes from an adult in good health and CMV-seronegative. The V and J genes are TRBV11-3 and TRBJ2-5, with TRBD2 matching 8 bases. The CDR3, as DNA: TGTGCCAGCCGGGGGGGGGCGGAAGAGACCCAGTACTTC. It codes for CASRGGAEETQYF.